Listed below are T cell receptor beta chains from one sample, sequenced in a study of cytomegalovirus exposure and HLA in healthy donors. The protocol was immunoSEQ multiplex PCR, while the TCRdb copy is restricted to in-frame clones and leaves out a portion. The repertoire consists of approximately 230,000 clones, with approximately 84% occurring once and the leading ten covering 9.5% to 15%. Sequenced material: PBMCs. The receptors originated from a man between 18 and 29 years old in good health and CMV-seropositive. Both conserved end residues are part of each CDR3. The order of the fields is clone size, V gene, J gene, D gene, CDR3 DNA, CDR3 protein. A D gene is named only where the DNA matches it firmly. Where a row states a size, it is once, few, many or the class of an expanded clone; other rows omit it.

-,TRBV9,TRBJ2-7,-,TGTGCCAGCAGCGTAGGGCAGGGGAGTTTCTACGAGCAGTACTTC,CASSVGQGSFYEQYF
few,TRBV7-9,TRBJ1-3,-,TGTGCCAGCAGCTTAGTTGGAAACACCATATATTTT,CASSLVGNTIYF
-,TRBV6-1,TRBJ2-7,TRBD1,TGTGCCAGCAGTCGCATGGGGACAGGGAACTACGAGCAGTACTTC,CASSRMGTGNYEQYF
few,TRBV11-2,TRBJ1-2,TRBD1,TGTGCCAGCAGCTTTGGGGACAGGGTTAACTATGGCTACACCTTC,CASSFGDRVNYGYTF
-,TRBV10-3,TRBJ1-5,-,TGTGCCATCCGGGGCGCTGGCCAGCCCCAGCATTTT,CAIRGAGQPQHF
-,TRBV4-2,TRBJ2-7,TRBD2,TGTGCCAGCAGCCAAGCCGCTAGCGGGACTACCTACGAGCAGTACTTC,CASSQAASGTTYEQYF
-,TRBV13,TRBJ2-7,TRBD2,TGTGCCAGCAGCACGGGGGGGATATCCTACGAGCAGTACTTC,CASSTGGISYEQYF
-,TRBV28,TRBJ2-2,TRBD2,TGTGCCACCATAGCGGGAGCTTCAACCGGGGAGCTGTTTTTT,CATIAGASTGELFF
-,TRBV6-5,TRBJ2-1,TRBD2,TGTGCCAGCAGTACGACTAGCGCTCACTACAATGAGCAGTTCTTC,CASSTTSAHYNEQFF
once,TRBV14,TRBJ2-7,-,TGTGCCAGCAGCCTTCTGGGGTTATCCTACGAGCAGTACTTC,CASSLLGLSYEQYF
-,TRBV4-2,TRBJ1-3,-,TGTGCCAGCAGCCAAGCAGCCTCCAGGCGAAAAATTGGAAACACCATATATTTT,CASSQAASRRKIGNTIYF
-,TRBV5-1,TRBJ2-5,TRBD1,TGCGCCAGCAGCTTGGGCGGTGGACAGGGGCAAGAGACCCAGTACTTC,CASSLGGGQGQETQYF
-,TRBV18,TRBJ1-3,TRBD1,TGTGCCAGCTCAGCCGGGACAGTTGGCGGGTCTGGAAACACCATATATTTT,CASSAGTVGGSGNTIYF
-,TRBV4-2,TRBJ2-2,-,TGTGCCAGCAGCCAAGCGGGAGCGGACGGGGAGCTGTTTTTT,CASSQAGADGELFF
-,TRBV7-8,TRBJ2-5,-,TGTGCCAGCAGCTTAGCGCACGAGACCCAGTACTTC,CASSLAHETQYF
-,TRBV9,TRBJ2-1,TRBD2,TGTGCCAGCAGCGTAGGGGTACTAGCGGGAGAAGGAGATGAGCAGTTCTTC,CASSVGVLAGEGDEQFF
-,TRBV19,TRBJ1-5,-,TGTGCCAGTAGTCCGGGAGGGTTCGGACAGCCCCAGCATTTT,CASSPGGFGQPQHF
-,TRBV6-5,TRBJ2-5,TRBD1,TGTGCCAGCAGTTACGGGGCAGGGGGAGAGACCCAGTACTTC,CASSYGAGGETQYF
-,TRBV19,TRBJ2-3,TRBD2,TGTGCCAGTAGTTCCAGCGGAGCGGGAGTCGCAGATACGCAGTATTTT,CASSSSGAGVADTQYF
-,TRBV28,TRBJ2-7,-,TGTGCCAGCAGGTATCCGGGACACGCAGCAAGCTCCTACGAGCAGTACTTC,CASRYPGHAASSYEQYF
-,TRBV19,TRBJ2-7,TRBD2,TGTGCCAGTAGTATTGGGACTAGCGGGAGCTTCTACGAGCAGTACTTC,CASSIGTSGSFYEQYF
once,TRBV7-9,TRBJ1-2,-,TGTGCCAGCAGCTTAAAGAGGGAGCGTGGCTACACCTTC,CASSLKRERGYTF
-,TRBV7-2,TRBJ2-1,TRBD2,TGTGCCAGCAGCTTAGCTGGGGTCTTGACTAGCCCTATTAAAGGTCATGAGCAGTTCTTC,CASSLAGVLTSPIKGHEQFF
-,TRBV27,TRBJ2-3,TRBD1,TGTGCCAGCAGTCCACGGACAGGGGGGGCTGAGGGTACGCAGTATTTT,CASSPRTGGAEGTQYF
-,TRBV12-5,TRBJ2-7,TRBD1,TGTGCTAGTGGTTTGCCCCTGCTGTCAGGGGGTATTGGCTACGAGCAGTACTTC,CASGLPLLSGGIGYEQYF
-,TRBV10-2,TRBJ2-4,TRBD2,TGCGCCAGCAGTGGGACATTAAGCACTAGCGGGAGCGGGAACATTCAGTACTTC,CASSGTLSTSGSGNIQYF
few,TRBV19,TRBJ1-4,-,TGTGCCAGTTCAAATTACGGGGGCGATGAAAAACTGTTTTTT,CASSNYGGDEKLFF
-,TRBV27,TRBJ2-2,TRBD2,TGTGCCAGCAGTACACTAGCGGGAGGTTTCGAAGACGGGGAGCTGTTTTTT,CASSTLAGGFEDGELFF
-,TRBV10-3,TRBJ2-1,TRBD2,TGTGCCATCAGTGAGACCCCGCTAGCGGGGGATGCCTACTCGATCGATGAGCAGTTCTTC,CAISETPLAGDAYSIDEQFF
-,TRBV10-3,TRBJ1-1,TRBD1,TGTGCCATCAGCCCGGACAGGGGGACTGAAGCTTTCTTT,CAISPDRGTEAFF